This TCR beta chain was obtained from a study of cytomegalovirus exposure and HLA in healthy donors. With respect to this clone: What it recognizes is unknown.

Study results and limitations: Earlier analysis looked at TCR beta V segments, and most were productive about 87% or about 30% of the time. Across HLA loci, a later analysis found differing TCR association rates, with DRB1 most and HLA-C fewest. Some TCR beta chains (around 160 of them) were listed as cytomegalovirus-associated.

Germline V gene data show CDR1 as MGHRA and CDR2 as YSYEKL. With V trimmed by 4 bases and J by 1 base, 6 bases remained unmatched. The CDR3 extends over 16 amino acids. The PCR used 60 Vbeta and 13 Jbeta primers. Measured with immunoSEQ multiplex PCR; TCRdb has only the in-frame clones, and not every one. The sample lists approximately 250,000 clones; about 88% were seen once. Donors had nominal health at sampling but likely had unrecorded immune exposures. The gene calls are TRBV4-1 and TRBJ1-5; TRBD1 matches 8 bases. The specimen was PBMCs. The TCR was taken from a girl aged 2 to 10 in good health and CMV-seronegative. CDR3 in amino acids: CASSPRTGTSNQPQHF. DNA for the CDR3: TGCGCCAGCAGCCCTCGGACAGGGACCAGCAATCAGCCCCAGCATTTT.